This T cell receptor beta chain was retrieved from a study of T-cell memory formation after mild COVID-19. TCRdb re-derived calls from the 5' RACE reads in MiXCR, one entry per CDR3 protein. The sample shows about 400,000 distinct CDR3 sequences, 23% of them seen only once. Germline loops: CDR1 DFQATT, CDR2 SNEGSKA (reference sequence). The CDR3 is 13 residues long. The ends were cut back, 1 base at V and 5 bases at J, with 11 bases in the middle. The source of this sequence is an adult woman who had mild COVID-19 (a few samples of this study predate the infection). Cell type and time point are not known. Sample: PBMCs or a T cell subset sorted from them (not recorded which). The V gene is TRBV20-1, the J gene TRBJ1-2, with D maybe TRBD1 (5 bases). CDR3 protein: CSARGQGSYGYTF. The DNA for the CDR3 is TGCAGTGCTAGAGGGCAGGGTTCGTATGGCTACACCTTC.